Shown below are 23 T cell receptor beta chains from a single sample sequenced in a study of T cell responses to AZD1222 COVID-19 vaccine. Profiled with immunoSEQ multiplex PCR; TCRdb holds only in-frame clones, not every one. The data hold approximately 150,000 clones, with approximately 94% observed a single time. The sample consisted of peripheral blood, taken on day 0 of AZD1222 vaccination. These receptors were collected from an adult in good health.

The V call is TRBV6-5, the J call TRBJ1-2; TRBD1 agrees at 7 bases. V was pared by 2 bases and J by 7 bases, with 4 bases of the junction left unmatched. Germline V CDR1 and CDR2: MNHEY, SVGAGI. The CDR3 runs to 13 residues. The CDR3 nucleotides are TGTGCCAGCAGTTACGACAGGGCAGCTGGCTACACCTTC. Encoded protein: CASSYDRAAGYTF.

The rearrangement uses TRBV18 and TRBJ2-1; TRBD2 matches 11 bases. The CDR3 runs 15 residues. Trimming removed 4 bases from V and 9 bases from J; junction bases left unmatched: 8. CDR1 and CDR2 from the germline V gene are KGHSH and LQKENI. CDR3 DNA: TGTGCCAGCTCACTGGAACTAGCGGGAGAGGTTGAGCAGTTCTTC. Its translation is CASSLELAGEVEQFF.

The rearrangement uses TRBV10-3 and TRBJ1-2; the match to TRBD1 covers 9 bases. This CDR3 contains 14 residues. Germline CDR1 is ENHRY and CDR2 is SYGVKD. The trim removed 10 bases at V and 4 bases at J, leaving 10 bases unmatched. CDR3 nucleotide sequence: TGTGCCAGCCGGGACAGGGAGTCAAGCTATGGCTACACCTTC. It specifies CASRDRESSYGYTF.

The CDR3 DNA reads TGTGCCAGCAGTGAAACCCGCCTCTATAATTCACCCCTCCACTTT. Translation gives CASSETRLYNSPLHF. This chain joins TRBV2 and TRBJ1-6; D not resolved. CDR1 and CDR2 from the germline V gene are SNHLY and FYNNEI. The CDR3 runs to 15 residues. V lost 2 bases, J lost 3 bases, and 8 bases lay in between.

The chain recombines TRBV7-8 with TRBJ2-3; 10 positions agree with TRBD2. The junction had 5 bases not matched to a gene; V was cut back by 2 bases and J by 0 bases. This CDR3 comprises 17 residues. Germline V gives CDR1 SGHVS, CDR2 FQNEAQ. In DNA, the CDR3 is TGTGCCAGCAGCTTACGGTCTAGCGGGAGTAGCACAGATACGCAGTATTTT. Amino acid sequence: CASSLRSSGSSTDTQYF.

This clone was detected only a few times. V gene TRBV12-2 combines with J gene TRBJ2-1; the listed D gene, TRBD2, was not tested against the DNA. TRBV12-2 constitutes a pseudogene. The CDR3 length is 18 residues. CDR3 bases: TGTGCAAGTCGCTTAGCGCGAAAAAGCGGGAGGGCCGGCAATGAGCAGTTCTTC. It specifies CASRLARKSGRAGNEQFF.

The chain uses TRBV6-5 and TRBJ2-3; D call uncertain. V lost 7 bases and J lost 4, with 12 bases in between. The CDR3 is made up of 13 amino acids. The germline V gene encodes CDR1 MNHEY and CDR2 SVGAGI. The CDR3 region is CASKDLPADTQYF. CDR3 DNA: TGTGCCAGCAAGGACCTTCCCGCAGATACGCAGTATTTT.

The sample holds one count of this clone. This chain uses TRBV28 with TRBJ1-2, with 10 bases fitting TRBD1. This CDR3 has 14 residues. The V gene's germline CDR1 is MDHEN and CDR2 SYDVKM. The V segment lost 5 bases and the J segment 4 bases; nucleotides outside the gene matches: 4. The CDR3 here is CASSGTGALYGYTF. CDR3 DNA sequence: TGTGCCAGCAGTGGGACAGGGGCTCTCTATGGCTACACCTTC.

In regard to this clone: At one boundary the junction diverges from the germline segment, which might be a read error. The V gene is TRBV10-2, the J gene TRBJ1-3; tentative D call: TRBD1 (6 bases). The germline V gene has CDR1 WSHSY and CDR2 SAAADI. This CDR3 comprises 15 residues. DNA for the CDR3: TGCGCAAGCAAGGGGGAGGGAGGTCCTGGAAACACCATATATTTT. This sequence encodes CASKGEGGPGNTIYF.

The genes are TRBV19 and TRBJ2-2; no definite D call. The germline V gene has CDR1 LNHDA and CDR2 SQIVND (reference sequence). V was trimmed by 6 bases and J by 3 bases, leaving 8 bases between them. This CDR3 has 13 amino acids. CDR3 amino acids: CASSPGYTGELFF. The CDR3 DNA reads as TGTGCCAGTAGCCCCGGTTACACCGGGGAGCTGTTTTTT.

The chain combines TRBV27 with TRBJ2-7, with D tentatively TRBD2 (6 bases). This CDR3 region has 16 residues. CDR1 MNHEY and CDR2 SMNVEV come from the germline V gene (reference sequence). V lost 5 bases and J lost 5, with 22 bases in between. The chain's CDR3 is CASSPPSRLVCHEQYF. The CDR3, as DNA: TGTGCCAGCAGTCCCCCTTCCCGACTAGTTTGTCACGAGCAGTACTTC.

This chain connects TRBV27 to TRBJ1-2; 8 nucleotides match TRBD1. The CDR3 length is 13 residues. Germline CDR1 reads MNHEY; CDR2 reads SMNVEV (reference sequence). V shed 2 bases and J 6 bases; nucleotides not matched to a gene: 2. CDR3 nucleotides: TGTGCCAGCAGTTTACAGGGGGCAGATGGCTACACCTTC. Translated, it gives CASSLQGADGYTF.

The V call is TRBV6-5, the J call TRBJ1-6, with TRBD1 matching over 7 bases. Germline V gene sequence: CDR1 MNHEY, CDR2 SVGAGI. There are 13 residues in the CDR3. Trimming cost V 5 bases and J 10 bases; bases outside gene matches: 5. The CDR3 loop is CASSRQGISPLHF. As DNA, the CDR3 is TGTGCCAGCAGTCGACAGGGCATCTCACCCCTCCACTTT.

This chain links TRBV13 with TRBJ2-3; either TRBD1 or TRBD2 may supply D (5 bases each). The germline gives CDR1 PRHDT, CDR2 FYEKMQ (reference sequence). V dropped 0 bases and J dropped 1 base, with 17 bases sitting between them. The CDR3 covers 18 residues. CDR3 nucleotide sequence: TGTGCCAGCAGCTTAGGCCTAACGGGCACGGGGCGCACAGATACGCAGTATTTT. It encodes CASSLGLTGTGRTDTQYF.

The chain has TRBV5-1 and TRBJ1-5, with 7 bases identical to TRBD1. The CDR3 has 14 amino acids. CDR1 SGHRS and CDR2 YFSETQ come from the germline V gene. Trimming at V came to 3 bases and at J to 4 bases, leaving 4 bases not matched to a gene. In DNA, the CDR3 is TGCGCCAGCAGCTCCGGGACAGATAATCAGCCCCAGCATTTT. It specifies CASSSGTDNQPQHF. Drawing the rest from reference TRBV5-1 and TRBJ1-5, the complete variable domain is KAGVTQTPRYLIKTRGQQVTLSCSPISGHRSVSWYQQTPGQGLQFLFEYFSETQRNKGNFPGRFSGRQFSNSRSEMNVSTLELGDSALYLCASSSGTDNQPQHFGDGTRLSIL.

This rearrangement joins TRBV7-8 to TRBJ2-3; 13 bases fit TRBD2. Germline CDR1 is SGHVS and CDR2 is FQNEAQ. CDR3 size: 18 residues. V gave up 5 bases and J gave up 5 bases; unmatched junction bases: 13. The CDR3 sequence: CASSPTSGRATKKDTQYF. CDR3 sequence (DNA): TGTGCCAGCAGCCCTACTAGCGGGAGGGCTACAAAGAAAGATACGCAGTATTTT.

This chain uses TRBV27 with TRBJ2-3; D not resolved. Germline lookup yields CDR1 MNHEY and CDR2 SMNVEV (reference sequence). CDR3 size: 13 residues. V lost 6 bases, J lost 0 bases, and 7 bases lay in between. In DNA, the CDR3 is TGTGCCAGCAGCCTGAAAAGCACAGATACGCAGTATTTT. This codes for CASSLKSTDTQYF.

The chain couples TRBV29-1 to TRBJ2-1, with 10 bases matching TRBD2. Germline V gene sequence: CDR1 SQVTM, CDR2 ANQGSEA. The CDR3 is 15 amino acids. V dropped 7 bases and J dropped 6; count of bases not matched to a gene: 12. The CDR3 nucleotides read TGCAGCGCCCGTCGGACTAGCGGAACCCTCAATGAGCAGTTCTTC. Translating gives CSARRTSGTLNEQFF.

This sequence joins TRBV6-1 and TRBJ1-5, with D uncertain. Germline V gene sequence: CDR1 MNHNS, CDR2 SASEGT. This CDR3 comprises 16 residues. Trimming removed 3 bases from V and 6 bases from J, with 18 bases in between. The CDR3 loop reads CASSDQRGGLGQPQHF. As DNA, the CDR3 is TGTGCCAGCAGTGACCAACGGGGTGGATTGGGTCAGCCCCAGCATTTT.

The chain joins TRBV19 to TRBJ2-1; 9 bases agree with TRBD2. In germline, CDR1 is LNHDA, CDR2 SQIVND (reference sequence). V trimming: 4 bases; J trimming: 14 bases; junction bases outside the gene matches: 21. The CDR3 runs to 17 residues. The CDR3, as DNA: TGTGCCAGTAGTAGAGGACCACCGGGACTAGCAGGCTGGTCTAAGTTCTTC. This gives the protein CASSRGPPGLAGWSKFF.

The V and J genes are TRBV30 and TRBJ2-7; D is possibly TRBD1 (6 bases). V lost 2 bases and J 6 bases, leaving 17 bases between the germline ends. This CDR3 comprises 14 residues. Germline V lookup: CDR1 GTSNPN, CDR2 SVGIG (reference sequence). CDR3 sequence: CAWSTMTGFGEQYF. The DNA of the CDR3 is TGTGCCTGGAGTACAATGACAGGTTTCGGCGAGCAGTACTTC.

Details on this clone: This same CDR3 is encoded by further DNA sequences in the sample. The genes are TRBV7-8 and TRBJ1-5, with D maybe TRBD1 (6 bases). CDR1 and CDR2 (germline): SGHVS, FQNEAQ. The ends were cut back, 1 base at V and 5 bases at J, with 6 bases in the middle. This CDR3 region has 13 residues. CDR3 bases: TGTGCCAGCAGCTTAGACAGGGATCAGCCCCAGCATTTT. Residues: CASSLDRDQPQHF.

The chain links TRBV5-6 to TRBJ1-2; D is ambiguous. V was pared by 4 bases and J by 6 bases, with 16 bases between. Germline values: CDR1 SGHDT, CDR2 YYEEEE. The CDR3 loop spans 14 amino acids. This CDR3 reads CASSPGWVIHGYTF. For the CDR3, the DNA is TGTGCCAGCAGCCCGGGGTGGGTTATCCATGGCTACACCTTC.